Sequencing of this T cell receptor (beta chain) was carried out in a study of PD-1 blockade in classical Hodgkin lymphoma. The time point: cycle 4 day 1 (C4D1), after about 6 weeks of nivolumab. All patients experienced relapse after autologous stem cell transplantation, and brentuximab vedotin exposure was variable. TCRdb's copy holds only in-frame clones and misses some; the assay was immunoSEQ multiplex PCR. The data contain tens of thousands of clones, about 85% of them singletons. Trimming at V came to 4 bases and at J to 1 base, leaving 2 bases not matched to a gene. The germline V gene has CDR1 GTSNPN and CDR2 SVGIG (reference sequence). There are 13 residues in the CDR3.

Source: peripheral blood mononuclear cells (PBMCs), taken before the fourth cycle of nivolumab. V gene TRBV30 combines with J gene TRBJ2-3, with TRBD1 identical over 7 bases. This TCR was sampled from a human donor with classical Hodgkin lymphoma. CDR3 DNA sequence: TGTGCCTGGAACAGGGGAGGCACAGATACGCAGTATTTT. The encoded protein is CAWNRGGTDTQYF.